This note documents a single TCR beta chain sequence. The assay was immunoSEQ multiplex PCR, and TCRdb's table has in-frame clones only and misses some. The data contain some 580,000 clones, roughly 98% of them singletons. Only CD45RO-negative cells positively selected for CCR7 counted as naive CD8 cells, so terminally differentiated effector memory CD45RA+ cells were excluded. The CDR3 loop spans 13 amino acids. Trimming cost V 5 bases and J 0 bases, with 8 bases left between them. Germline-derived CDR1 and CDR2 are MGHRA and YSYEKL. The sample originates from a study of shared clonotypes between healthy human individuals.

Sequencing was carried out using naive CD8+ T cells sorted from blood. This sequence originates from a man aged 25-40 years in good health. This chain joins TRBV4-1 and TRBJ2-7; D possibly matches TRBD1 or TRBD2 (5 bases each). The CDR3 sequence is CASSGTVSYEQYF. DNA for the CDR3: TGCGCCAGCAGCGGGACGGTCTCCTACGAGCAGTACTTC.